This is a list of T cell receptor beta chains from one sample in a study of blood T cell repertoires in COVID-19. Method: immunoSEQ multiplex PCR; TCRdb's copy keeps in-frame clones and lacks some. The table has about 160,000 clones, about 80% seen once; the top ten hold approximately 3%. Sequenced: PBMCs or T cells enriched from blood (not recorded which). These receptors originate from a woman aged 55-70 years who had recovered from COVID-19. Each CDR3 is given with its conserved first and last residue.

V: TRBV13; J: TRBJ2-3; CDR3: CASSLGLYTDTQYF
V: TRBV12-3/TRBV12-4; J: TRBJ2-2; CDR3: CASGAGWLFF
V: TRBV18; J: TRBJ2-2; CDR3: CASSPPPRGLSTGELFF
V: TRBV2; J: TRBJ1-2; CDR3: CASGQIYGYTF
V: TRBV7-9; J: TRBJ2-7; CDR3: CASSAGQFYEQYF
V: TRBV6-1; J: TRBJ2-7; CDR3: CASRTNSYEQYF
V: TRBV30; J: TRBJ2-6; CDR3: CAWEIGAGANVLTF
V: TRBV6-2/TRBV6-3; J: TRBJ1-5; CDR3: CASSYGGVGQPQHF
V: TRBV7-2; J: TRBJ1-6; CDR3: CASSLSTGSNSPLHF
V: TRBV5-1; J: TRBJ2-1; CDR3: CASSFASGVSYNEQFF
V: TRBV5-1; J: TRBJ1-1; CDR3: CASQQGAGTEAFF
V: TRBV19; J: TRBJ1-5; CDR3: CASSSWGQLGNQPQHF
V: TRBV7-8; J: TRBJ1-5; CDR3: CASSLQGSNQPQHF
V: TRBV21-1; J: TRBJ1-2; CDR3: CASSKALSWTANYGYTF
V: TRBV23-1; J: TRBJ1-1; CDR3: CASSQRTGDTEAFF
V: TRBV2; J: TRBJ2-7; CDR3: CASTAEQKVYEQYF
V: TRBV29-1; J: TRBJ2-3; CDR3: CSVAVGRADTQYF
V: TRBV14; J: TRBJ2-1; CDR3: CASSPGQGFGLNEQFF
V: TRBV18; J: TRBJ1-1; CDR3: CASSPDSTLNTEAFF
V: TRBV29-1; J: TRBJ1-1; CDR3: CSVDSPGEAFF
V: TRBV5-1; J: TRBJ2-6; CDR3: CASSSGTLSSTSGANVLTF
V: TRBV9; J: TRBJ2-1; CDR3: CASSASGGASLYEQFF
V: TRBV30; J: TRBJ1-2; CDR3: CAWRTGPYGYTF
V: TRBV2; J: TRBJ1-4; CDR3: CASSERGSNEKLFF
V: TRBV10-2; J: TRBJ2-2; CDR3: CASESGGVTGELFF
V: TRBV9; J: TRBJ2-3; CDR3: CASTSPSGGPDTQYF
V: TRBV15; J: TRBJ2-2; CDR3: CATSSRGQGRYTGELFF
V: TRBV12-5; J: TRBJ1-1; CDR3: CASGFLFSEAFF
V: TRBV30; J: TRBJ2-7; CDR3: CAWSARDEQYF
V: TRBV19; J: TRBJ1-6; CDR3: CASSRGEGNSPLHF
V: TRBV6-5; J: TRBJ2-5; CDR3: CASSPRGQAQETQYF
V: TRBV7-9; J: TRBJ1-1; CDR3: CASSLLGQGFTEAFF
V: TRBV6-1; J: TRBJ2-7; CDR3: CASSEALQGLASGEQYF
V: TRBV27; J: TRBJ1-6; CDR3: CASSTNRGDNSPLHF
V: TRBV21-1; J: TRBJ2-7; CDR3: CASRSGGAEREQYF
V: TRBV11-2; J: TRBJ2-3; CDR3: CASSSDTGGTQYF
V: TRBV10-2; J: TRBJ1-5; CDR3: CASSENLTGPQHF